These 16 T cell receptor beta chains were sequenced from one sample in a study of T cell repertoires in cytomegalovirus infection. A single record per CDR3 protein comes from TCRdb applying MiXCR to the reads. The sample includes around 74,000 distinct CDR3 sequences, roughly 3.5% of them seen just once. Sequencing was performed on PBMCs. The receptor set was obtained from a human donor in good health (CMV status not recorded). Some clones in this sample may be carry-over from other donors' samples.

This clonotype was counted ten times or more. The V and J genes are TRBV7-6 and TRBJ1-5; D is unresolved. The V gene lost 2 bases and the J gene lost 2 bases, with 4 bases spanning the gap. CDR3 length: 13 residues. Germline CDR1 and CDR2: SGHVS and FNYEAQ. DNA for the CDR3: TGTGCCAGCAGCTTATATGGCAATCAGCCCCAGCATTTT. This encodes CASSLYGNQPQHF.

This clonotype was detected ten times or more. The V gene is TRBV7-2, the J gene TRBJ1-2; D remains unclear. Germline V lookup: CDR1 SGHTA, CDR2 FQGNSA. This CDR3 comprises 16 residues. Between the trimmed V and J ends, which lost 5 bases and 5 bases, there was a span of 21 bases. CDR3 amino acids: CASSPSRVSNVYGYTF. The CDR3 DNA follows: TGTGCCAGCAGCCCGTCAAGGGTCTCGAATGTATATGGCTACACCTTC.

This clonotype was seen ten or more times. The chain is built from TRBV4-2 and TRBJ2-3; TRBD2 aligns across 10 bases. V lost 4 bases to trimming and J lost 1 base; unmatched junction nucleotides: 8. This CDR3 is 17 amino acids long. Per the germline V gene, CDR1 is LGHNA and CDR2 is YNFKEQ. CDR3 residues: CASSPLSGTSGTDTQYF. The CDR3 region has the DNA TGTGCCAGCAGCCCCCTATCCGGGACTAGCGGCACAGATACGCAGTATTTT.

This clonotype appeared many times. This CDR3 reads CASSSHPTGVGSYNEQFF. The CDR3 DNA sequence: TGTGCCAGCAGTTCTCACCCGACAGGGGTCGGATCCTACAATGAGCAGTTCTTC. The V and J genes are TRBV28 and TRBJ2-1, with TRBD1 matching over 8 bases. Germline V CDR1 and CDR2: MDHEN, SYDVKM. With V trimmed by 4 bases and J by 1 base, 12 bases remained unmatched. There are 18 residues in the CDR3.

This clonotype came up many times. The V and J genes are TRBV6-2 or TRBV6-3 and TRBJ2-1; D unresolved. V was shortened by 6 bases and J by 7 bases, with 16 bases between the two germline ends. CDR1 is MNHEY, CDR2 SVGEGT, per germline. This CDR3 spans 14 amino acids. The CDR3 coding sequence is TGTGCCAGCAGGCTTGGAGAACATGAGAATGAGCAGTTCTTC. Translated, it gives CASRLGEHENEQFF.

There are many counts of this clonotype. The rearrangement joins TRBV7-2 to TRBJ1-2; possible D gene TRBD1, 5 bases. With 5 bases removed from V and 2 bases from J, the gap between germline ends came to 6 bases. The CDR3 totals 12 residues. Germline V gives CDR1 SGHTA, CDR2 FQGNSA. The CDR3 reads CASSRDNYGYTF. The CDR3 DNA is TGTGCCAGCAGCCGGGACAACTATGGCTACACCTTC.

In this sample, this clonotype turned up many times. This rearrangement joins TRBV28 to TRBJ1-3; D perhaps matches TRBD1 (5 bases). The CDR3 contains 13 residues. With 4 bases removed from V and 16 bases from J, the gap between germline ends came to 20 bases. Germline V gene sequence: CDR1 MDHEN, CDR2 SYDVKM. CDR3 in DNA: TGTGCCAGCAGTTACCGGGACGGAGCGGATTGGTATTTT. Encoded protein: CASSYRDGADWYF.

The sample holds many counts of this clonotype. The genes are TRBV5-6 and TRBJ2-7; weak D call: TRBD1 (5 bases). In germline, CDR1 is SGHDT, CDR2 YYEEEE. The V gene lost 2 bases and the J gene lost 5 bases, with 11 bases spanning the gap. This CDR3 is 13 amino acids long. Here the CDR3 reads CASSLRQSNEQYF. Here the CDR3 DNA reads TGTGCCAGCAGCTTACGACAGTCAAACGAGCAGTACTTC.

This clonotype was found many times. The V and J genes are TRBV7-2 and TRBJ2-7; 7 bases are shared with TRBD1. The CDR3 runs 15 residues. CDR1 and CDR2 (germline): SGHTA, FQGNSA. V lost 0 bases and J lost 4; bases outside the gene matches: 6. The CDR3 protein is CASSLAGTENYEQYF. The CDR3 region has the DNA TGTGCCAGCAGCTTAGCGGGGACAGAGAATTACGAGCAGTACTTC.

This clonotype was counted many times. A junction end diverges from the germline sequence, so it may reflect a read error. The chain recombines TRBV2 with TRBJ1-5; 10 nucleotides line up with TRBD1. Germline V gives CDR1 SNHLY, CDR2 FYNNEI. The CDR3 length is 16 residues. The CDR3: CASREGTGVRNQPQHF. The CDR3, as DNA: TGTGCCAGCCGTGAAGGGACAGGGGTACGCAATCAGCCCCAGCATTTT.

This clonotype was seen many times. The chain uses TRBV7-6 and TRBJ1-1; D not resolved. The V gene lost 5 bases and the J gene lost 1 base, with 14 bases spanning the gap. Germline V CDR1 and CDR2: SGHVS, FNYEAQ. This CDR3 is 15 amino acids long. The CDR3 here is CASSPEAPGNTEAFF. In DNA, the CDR3 is TGTGCCAGCAGCCCAGAGGCCCCGGGGAACACTGAAGCTTTCTTT. The full variable domain, its missing parts supplied by reference TRBV7-6 and TRBJ1-1, is GAGVSQSPRYKVTKRGQDVALRCDPISGHVSLYWYRQALGQGPEFLTYFNYEAQQDKSGLPNDRFSAERPEGSISTLTIQRTEQRDSAMYRCASSPEAPGNTEAFFGQGTRLTVV.

In this sample, this clonotype turned up a few times. V usage is TRBV11-2 and J usage is TRBJ2-7; unclear D gene. Germline CDR1 is SGHAT and CDR2 is FQNNGV. The CDR3 contains 13 residues. The ends were cut back, 3 bases at V and 2 bases at J, with 8 bases in the middle. CDR3 sequence reads: CASSLGLTYEQYF. The DNA of the CDR3 is TGTGCCAGCAGCTTGGGCCTCACCTACGAGCAGTACTTC. Full variable domain (rest looked up from reference TRBV11-2 and TRBJ2-7): EAGVAQSPRYKIIEKRQSVAFWCNPISGHATLYWYQQILGQGPKLLIQFQNNGVVDDSQLPKDRFSAERLKGVDSTLKIQPAKLEDSAVYLCASSLGLTYEQYFGPGTRLTVT.

At least ten counts were recorded for this clonotype. The chain carries TRBV2 and TRBJ2-3, with D tentatively TRBD1 (6 bases). The germline V gene encodes CDR1 SNHLY and CDR2 FYNNEI. The V and J ends lost 2 bases and 2 bases respectively, with 14 bases between them. This CDR3 comprises 16 residues. CDR3 DNA: TGTGCCAGCAGTGAACACCAGGGGCAAATCACAGATACGCAGTATTTT. Translation: CASSEHQGQITDTQYF.

This clonotype occurred many times. DNA of the CDR3: TGTGCCAGCTCCCCAAACGAGGCTGGGAAGAACACTGAAGCTTTCTTT. It is translated as CASSPNEAGKNTEAFF. The chain combines TRBV18 with TRBJ1-1; D unresolved. CDR1 and CDR2 (germline): KGHSH, LQKENI. V was shortened by 6 bases and J by 1 base, with 18 bases between the two germline ends. The CDR3 sequence is 16 residues long. The full variable domain, completed using reference TRBV18 and TRBJ1-1, is NAGVMQNPRHLVRRRGQEARLRCSPMKGHSHVYWYRQLPEEGLKFMVYLQKENIIDESGMPKERFSAEFPKEGPSILRIQQVVRGDSAAYFCASSPNEAGKNTEAFFGQGTRLTVV.

The chain employs TRBV6-2 or TRBV6-3 and TRBJ1-5; D possibly corresponds to TRBD1 (6 bases). CDR3 length: 13 amino acids. Trimming took 6 bases from V and 6 from J, leaving 12 bases between them. Germline values: CDR1 MNHEY, CDR2 SVGEGT. The CDR3 reads CASRQGGGQPQHF. CDR3 in DNA: TGTGCCAGCAGACAGGGAGGGGGTCAGCCCCAGCATTTT.

This clonotype has ten or more counts. This sequence joins TRBV28 and TRBJ1-1; maybe TRBD1 (5 bases). The CDR3 sequence is 13 residues long. Germline V CDR1 and CDR2: MDHEN, SYDVKM. The V gene lost 5 bases and the J gene lost 1 base, with 8 bases spanning the gap. Written as DNA, the CDR3 is TGTGCCAGCAGTATACAGGCGAACACTGAAGCTTTCTTT. This gives the protein CASSIQANTEAFF.